This paragraph reports one TCR beta chain. What it recognizes is unknown. Sequencing was performed with immunoSEQ multiplex PCR; in TCRdb, only in-frame clones are kept and a portion is missing. The sample has about 2 million clones, roughly 94% seen once. The entry originates in a study of shared clonotypes between healthy human individuals. Study results and caveats: In general, naive subsets displayed greater estimated richness than memory subsets did. Sharing across a few donors was seen in 4% to 6.5% of naive CD4 clonotypes.

Germline values: CDR1 SEHNR, CDR2 FQNEAQ (reference sequence). The CDR3 runs 13 residues. The sample was naive CD4+ T cells sorted from blood. Indicated subset: CD45RA+ positively selected. This sequence joins TRBV7-9 and TRBJ2-5; tentatively, D is TRBD2 (6 bases). The tail of the sequence fits TRBJ2-7 better, so the J call may be wrong. The clonotype originates from a man between 18 and 29 years old in good health. CDR3 sequence: CASSLAGGYEQYF. The CDR3 DNA is TGTGCCAGCAGCTTAGCGGGGGGCTACGAGCAGTACTTC.